This T cell receptor (beta chain) stems from a study of blood T cell repertoires in COVID-19. About the study: Collection of acute and convalescent COVID-19 samples took place in the United States, Italy and Spain. PBMCs, B-cell-depleted T cells, or T cells provided the cDNA or gDNA that made up the material.

As handled by the study authors: From reference gene primer amplification, estimates of nucleated cell counts were derived. TCRdb's copy holds only in-frame clones and misses some; the assay was immunoSEQ multiplex PCR. D and trimming come from the DNA, and the V and J calls and clone size come from that table. The repertoire consists of 150,000 to 180,000 clones, with nearly 80% occurring once and the leading ten covering about 1.8%. Looked up from germline, CDR1 is DFQATT and CDR2 is SNEGSKA (reference sequence). V was clipped by 3 bases and J by 2 bases; unmatched bases: 11. This CDR3 contains 16 residues.

The sequence came from an elderly man with acute or convalescent COVID-19. The rearrangement joins TRBV20-1 to TRBJ2-7; 9 bases are a match to TRBD1. Sample: peripheral blood. CDR3 in DNA: TGCAGTGCTAGTCAACTGGCCGGGACAGGGACCTACGAGCAGTACGTC. Translated, it gives CSASQLAGTGTYEQYV.